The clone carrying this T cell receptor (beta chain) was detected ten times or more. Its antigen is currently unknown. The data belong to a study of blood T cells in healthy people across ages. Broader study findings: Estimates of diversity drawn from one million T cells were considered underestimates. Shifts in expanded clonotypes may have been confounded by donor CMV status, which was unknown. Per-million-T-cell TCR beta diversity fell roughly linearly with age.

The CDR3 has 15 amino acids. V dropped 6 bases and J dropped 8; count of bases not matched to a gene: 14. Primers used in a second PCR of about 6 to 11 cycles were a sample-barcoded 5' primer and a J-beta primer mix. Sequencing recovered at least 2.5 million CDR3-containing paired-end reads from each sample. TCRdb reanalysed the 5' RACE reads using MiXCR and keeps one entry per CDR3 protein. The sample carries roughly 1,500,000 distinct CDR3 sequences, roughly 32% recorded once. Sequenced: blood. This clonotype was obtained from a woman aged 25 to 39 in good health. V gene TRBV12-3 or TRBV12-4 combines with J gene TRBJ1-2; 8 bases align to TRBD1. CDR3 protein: CASSLGPHRGGGYTF. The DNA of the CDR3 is TGTGCCAGCAGCCTAGGGCCTCACAGGGGGGGCGGCTACACCTTC.